This T cell receptor beta chain was retrieved from a study of Graves' ophthalmopathy and Graves' hyperthyroidism. This clonotype was observed at least ten times. The sequenced template was RNA, covering the TCR beta CDR3 region. The workflow started with a first-round RT-PCR run with HTBI primers and then moved on to a second-round multiplex PCR. TCRdb fed the multiplex PCR reads into MiXCR, producing one record per CDR3 protein. The repertoire consists of about 380,000 distinct CDR3 sequences, with 15% occurring once and the leading ten covering approximately 7%. The origin of this receptor is a woman aged 18-30 years with stable Graves' hyperthyroidism. The sequenced sample consisted of peripheral blood.

The CDR3 bases are TGTGCCAGCAGTCTAGCGGGGGGGCCGTCCGGGGAGCTGTTTTTT. Translating it yields CASSLAGGPSGELFF. The J gene is TRBJ2-2, the V gene TRBV2, with 12 bases identical to TRBD2. This CDR3 has 15 residues. Germline CDR1 is SNHLY and CDR2 is FYNNEI. V shed 5 bases, J shed 6 bases, and the junction held 4 bases outside the gene matches. The variable domain in full, with the rest retrieved from reference TRBV2 and TRBJ2-2, is EPEVTQTPSHQVTQMGQEVILRCVPISNHLYFYWYRQILGQKVEFLVSFYNNEISEKSEIFDDQFSVERPDGSNFTLKIRSTKLEDSAMYFCASSLAGGPSGELFFGEGSRLTVL.